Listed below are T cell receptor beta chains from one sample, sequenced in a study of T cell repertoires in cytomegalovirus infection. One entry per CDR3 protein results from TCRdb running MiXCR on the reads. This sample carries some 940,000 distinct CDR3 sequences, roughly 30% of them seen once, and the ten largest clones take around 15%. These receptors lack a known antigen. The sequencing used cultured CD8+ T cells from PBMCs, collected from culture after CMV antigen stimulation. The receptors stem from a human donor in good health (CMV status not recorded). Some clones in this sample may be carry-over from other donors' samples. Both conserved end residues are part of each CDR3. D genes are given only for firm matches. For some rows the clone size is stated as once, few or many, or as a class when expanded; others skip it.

TGTGCCAGCAGCTTAGTAACAGGGGGCAGTCAGCCCCAGCATTTT | CASSLVTGGSQPQHF | TRBJ1-5 | TRBV7-2 | few | 15 | TRBD1
TGTGCCAGCAGTGAAGGCTGGATCCCCTACGAGCAGTACTTC | CASSEGWIPYEQYF | TRBJ2-7 | TRBV6-1 | - | 14 | -
TGTGCCATCAAGGTTCACCTTAACAATGAGCAGTTCTTC | CAIKVHLNNEQFF | TRBJ2-1 | TRBV10-3 | - | 13 | -
TGTGCCAGCAGCCCGCCTCAGGGCACAGATACGCAGTATTTT | CASSPPQGTDTQYF | TRBJ2-3 | TRBV12-3/TRBV12-4 | - | 14 | -
TGTGCCAGCAGCTTCCTTATCCCCGCCAGCGGGGTTTCCTACAATGAGCAGTTCTTC | CASSFLIPASGVSYNEQFF | TRBJ2-1 | TRBV7-6 | - | 19 | TRBD2
TGTGCTAGTGGTTTGGTACTGGTGAACACCGGGGAGCTGTTTTTT | CASGLVLVNTGELFF | TRBJ2-2 | TRBV12-5 | few | 15 | -
TGTGCCAGCAGTTACTCGACCCGGGCGGATGAGCAGTTCTTC | CASSYSTRADEQFF | TRBJ2-1 | TRBV6-6 | - | 14 | -
TGTGCCAGCAGCCGAAGACTAGCGGGGACCTACGAGCAGTACTTC | CASSRRLAGTYEQYF | TRBJ2-7 | TRBV27 | - | 15 | TRBD2
TGTGCCAGCAAGCAGGGACAGAACTATGGCTACACCTTC | CASKQGQNYGYTF | TRBJ1-2 | TRBV6-5 | once | 13 | TRBD1
TGCGCCAGCAGCCAAGACCCGGGGGCGAACGAAAAACTGTTTTTT | CASSQDPGANEKLFF | TRBJ1-4 | TRBV4-3 | - | 15 | -
TGTGCCAGCAGCTCTGAGACAGGGAACTATGGCTACACCTTC | CASSSETGNYGYTF | TRBJ1-2 | TRBV7-9 | few | 14 | TRBD1
TGTGCCAGCAGTTTTCTCCTCGGAGGGAATTGGAGCTCCTATAATTCACCCCTCCACTTT | CASSFLLGGNWSSYNSPLHF | TRBJ1-6 | TRBV12-3/TRBV12-4 | - | 20 | -
TGTGCCAGCAGCCCCCCCGGGGACCAAGAGACCCAGTACTTC | CASSPPGDQETQYF | TRBJ2-5 | TRBV7-6 | - | 14 | -
TGTGCCAGCAGTCCCTCGGCGGGGTTAGGGGGCACAGATACGCAGTATTTT | CASSPSAGLGGTDTQYF | TRBJ2-3 | TRBV12-3/TRBV12-4 | many | 17 | -
TGTGCCAGCAGTTTAGAAACTAAGTTGGAGACCCAGTACTTC | CASSLETKLETQYF | TRBJ2-5 | TRBV12-3/TRBV12-4 | - | 14 | -
TGTGCCAGCAGCCCACTGGAAGGGCCCGCTTCACCCCTCCACTTT | CASSPLEGPASPLHF | TRBJ1-6 | TRBV7-9 | few | 15 | -
TGTGCCAGCAGATCCCCGGGACAGGGTATAAACGGGAGCAATCAGCCCCAGCATTTT | CASRSPGQGINGSNQPQHF | TRBJ1-5 | TRBV6-6 | few | 19 | TRBD1
TGTGCCAGCAGTTTATATAGGGGCGATGAGCAGTTCTTC | CASSLYRGDEQFF | TRBJ2-1 | TRBV12-3/TRBV12-4 | few | 13 | -
TGTGTCAGCAGCTGGGCAGGGAGGGAGACCCAGTACTTC | CVSSWAGRETQYF | TRBJ2-5 | TRBV11-2 | - | 13 | -
TGTGCCAGCAGTTTATCAGTGACTTCCGAAGCTTTCTTT | CASSLSVTSEAFF | TRBJ1-1 | TRBV27 | - | 13 | -
TGTGCCGGCTGGGACTCCCGCACAGATACGCAGTATTTT | CAGWDSRTDTQYF | TRBJ2-3 | TRBV7-8 | few | 13 | -
TGTGCCAGCAGTACCCGACTAGGGTCCGACGGGGAGACCCAGTACTTC | CASSTRLGSDGETQYF | TRBJ2-5 | TRBV27 | - | 16 | -
TGTGCCAGCAGTCCGGGACACTACCCTTACAATGAGCAGTTCTTC | CASSPGHYPYNEQFF | TRBJ2-1 | TRBV27 | few | 15 | -
TGCGCCAGCAGCCAAGATATGACTTTCTACGACACAGATACGCAGTATTTT | CASSQDMTFYDTDTQYF | TRBJ2-3 | TRBV4-1 | - | 17 | -
TGTGCCAACAGAAGACGGACGCCAGATACGCAGTATTTT | CANRRRTPDTQYF | TRBJ2-3 | TRBV27 | - | 13 | -